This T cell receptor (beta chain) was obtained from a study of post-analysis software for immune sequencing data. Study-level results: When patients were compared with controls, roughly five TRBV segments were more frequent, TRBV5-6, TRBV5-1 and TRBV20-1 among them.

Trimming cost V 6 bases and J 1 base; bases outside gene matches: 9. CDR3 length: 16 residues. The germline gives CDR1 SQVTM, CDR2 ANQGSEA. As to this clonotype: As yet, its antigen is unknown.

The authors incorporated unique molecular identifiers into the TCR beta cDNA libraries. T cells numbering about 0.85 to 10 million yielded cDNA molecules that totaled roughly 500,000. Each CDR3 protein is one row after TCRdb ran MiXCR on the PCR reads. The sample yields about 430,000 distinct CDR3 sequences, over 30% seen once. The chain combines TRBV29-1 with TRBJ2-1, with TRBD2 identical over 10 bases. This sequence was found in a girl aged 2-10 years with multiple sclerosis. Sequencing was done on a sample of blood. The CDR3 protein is CSVRASGRTSYNEQFF. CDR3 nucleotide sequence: TGCAGCGTAAGGGCTAGCGGGAGAACATCCTACAATGAGCAGTTCTTC.